This T cell receptor (beta chain) was profiled in a study of blood T cells in healthy people across ages. With each sample, at least 5 micrograms of total RNA were extracted. Study observations and caveats: Diversity estimated from one million T cells was considered an underestimate.

Using a J-beta primer mix together with a sample-barcoded 5' primer, a second PCR was run for roughly 7 to 12 cycles. TCRdb used MiXCR to reprocess the 5' RACE reads, holding one entry per CDR3 protein. The table includes roughly 1.9 million distinct CDR3 sequences, about 39% detected once. With regard to this clonotype: Its specificity is unknown.

V lost 6 bases and J lost 6, with 11 bases in between. The CDR3 has 12 residues. Germline V gene data show CDR1 as MNHEY and CDR2 as SVGEGT. V is TRBV6-2 or TRBV6-3 and J is TRBJ1-2, with D unclear. The sample comprised blood. This clonotype originated in a human donor in good health. The chain's CDR3 is CASSRTADGYTF. The CDR3 DNA is TGTGCCAGCAGCCGTACAGCGGATGGCTACACCTTC.